This T cell receptor beta chain was captured in a study of Ad26.COV2.S vaccination and SARS-CoV-2 variants. The germline V gene encodes CDR1 DFQATT and CDR2 SNEGSKA (reference sequence). CDR3 size: 11 residues. Trimming cost V 3 bases and J 9 bases, with 9 bases left between them. TCRdb's copy holds only in-frame clones and misses some; the assay was immunoSEQ multiplex PCR. The repertoire includes under 150,000 clones, 86% of them detected once, and more than 4.5% sits in the top ten. V usage is TRBV20-1 and J usage is TRBJ2-1; TRBD2 might be the D (6 bases). The clonotype comes from a human donor who had recovered from COVID-19. The source was peripheral blood, collected after recovery from COVID-19. CDR3 DNA sequence: TGCAGTGCTAGTGTGGGGGGTGAGCAGTTCTTC. Encoded protein: CSASVGGEQFF.